Following are 29 T cell receptor beta chains from one sample sequenced in a study of blood T cells in healthy people across ages. Through a sample-barcoded 5' primer and a J-beta primer mix, a second PCR was run for roughly 7 to 12 cycles. Each CDR3 protein is one row after TCRdb ran MiXCR on the 5' RACE reads. The sample has more than 1,000,000 distinct CDR3 sequences, under 30% seen once. These data were likewise used in another study, on T cells of mothers and their children.

The sample consisted of blood. The receptors were sampled from a girl aged 2-9 years in good health.

The chain recombines TRBV7-9 with TRBJ1-5; 7 bases are shared with TRBD1. The CDR3 is 17 amino acids. Germline-derived CDR1 and CDR2 are SEHNR and FQNEAQ (reference sequence). V lost 0 bases, J lost 5 bases, and 10 bases stayed unmatched. In DNA, the CDR3 is TGTGCCAGCAGCTTAGCAGCCACAGGGGATCAGGATCAGCCCCAGCATTTT. It encodes CASSLAATGDQDQPQHF.

The V call is TRBV7-8, the J call TRBJ2-3; 7 nucleotides line up with TRBD2. The CDR3 consists of 17 residues. With 2 bases clipped from V and 0 bases from J, the junction kept 8 bases outside the gene matches. The germline gives CDR1 SGHVS, CDR2 FQNEAQ. The CDR3 sequence is CASSLKRLASSTDTQYF. The DNA of the CDR3 is TGTGCCAGCAGCTTAAAGAGACTAGCTTCTAGCACAGATACGCAGTATTTT.

This clonotype came up a few times. V gene TRBV3-1 combines with J gene TRBJ2-5, with 14 positions matching TRBD2. The J call is in doubt because the DNA end fits TRBJ2-1 better. Germline CDR1 is LGHDT and CDR2 is YNNKEL (reference sequence). This CDR3 spans 16 amino acids. CDR3 amino acids: CASSQAPGLAGAEQFF. CDR3 DNA: TGTGCCAGCAGCCAAGCCCCGGGACTAGCGGGAGCAGAGCAGTTCTTC.

This chain connects TRBV19 to TRBJ1-1; 8 bases map to TRBD1. This CDR3 is built from 16 residues. CDR1 is LNHDA, CDR2 SQIVND, per germline (reference sequence). V was clipped by 7 bases and J by 5 bases; unmatched bases: 15. The DNA of the CDR3 is TGTGCCAGTACCCCGTTAGAGGCAGGGGGCATTACTGAAGCTTTCTTT. Its translation is CASTPLEAGGITEAFF.

This clonotype has just a few counts. The chain combines TRBV10-3 with TRBJ1-2; no firm D call. This CDR3 has 16 amino acids. The germline gives CDR1 ENHRY, CDR2 SYGVKD. V lost 3 bases to trimming and J lost 5 bases, with 19 bases between them. The CDR3: CAISDQRSTNIYGYTF. CDR3 coding DNA: TGTGCCATCAGTGACCAACGGTCGACGAATATTTATGGCTACACCTTC.

This clonotype appeared a few times. CDR3 sequence: CSVEKDGSYEQYF. CDR3 DNA: TGCAGCGTTGAAAAGGACGGCTCCTACGAGCAGTACTTC. The chain couples TRBV29-1 to TRBJ2-5; D gene unclear. The closer fit of TRBJ2-7 to the DNA end suggests the J call may be wrong. This CDR3 has 13 amino acids. Germline V lookup: CDR1 SQVTM, CDR2 ANQGSEA.

This clonotype was counted a few times. This rearrangement joins TRBV10-1 to TRBJ2-5; 15 bases map to TRBD2. The germline gives CDR1 WNHNN, CDR2 SYGVQD (reference sequence). This CDR3 is built from 19 residues. Germline trimming cut 5 bases from V and 4 bases from J; bases unmatched to any gene: 14. The CDR3 sequence is CASSPSGLAGGPWGETQYF. The DNA for the CDR3 is TGCGCCAGCAGTCCATCTGGACTAGCGGGAGGGCCGTGGGGAGAGACCCAGTACTTC.

V and J are TRBV7-2 and TRBJ1-1; the match to TRBD1 covers 8 bases. V dropped 5 bases and J dropped 4; count of bases not matched to a gene: 6. CDR3 length equals 14 residues. CDR1 and CDR2 (germline): SGHTA, FQGNSA. CDR3 in DNA: TGTGCCAGCAGCACCCAGGGGGCGAGCACTGAAGCTTTCTTT. This sequence encodes CASSTQGASTEAFF.

This clonotype has a handful of counts. CDR3 region: CASTPGREGGYTF. The CDR3 DNA reads as TGTGCCAGCACCCCGGGACGAGAAGGAGGCTACACCTTC. The chain carries TRBV6-6 and TRBJ1-2; maybe TRBD1 (5 bases). Trimming took 7 bases from V and 8 from J, leaving 17 bases between them. From germline, CDR1 is MNHNY and CDR2 SVGAGI (reference sequence). CDR3 length: 13 amino acids.

This sequence joins TRBV12-3 or TRBV12-4 and TRBJ1-1; D gene uncertain. The CDR3 spans 12 residues. The V end was cut by 6 bases, the J end by 1 base, with 6 bases between. CDR3 DNA: TGTGCCAGCAGGTTTAGGAACACTGAAGCTTTCTTT. Translated, it gives CASRFRNTEAFF.

This clonotype showed up just a few times. The chain has TRBV28 and TRBJ2-4, with D maybe TRBD2 (6 bases). The CDR3 is 13 residues long. The V gene lost 7 bases and the J gene lost 6 bases, with 13 bases spanning the gap. Germline CDR1 and CDR2: MDHEN and SYDVKM. DNA of the CDR3: TGTGCCAGCATTTCAGAAGCGGGAAACATTCAGTACTTC. Its translation is CASISEAGNIQYF.

Of note for this clonotype: The DNA is left out, because the CDR3 cannot be placed on it with certainty; the CDR3 is given as TCRdb lists it. V usage is TRBV29-1 and J usage is TRBJ1-2; TRBD1 reflects the table's D call only, with no check against the DNA. Per the germline V gene, CDR1 is SQVTM and CDR2 is ANQGSEA. From its first to its last residue, the CDR3 has 11 amino acids. CDR3 protein: CSARDSYGCTF.

This clonotype was recorded many times. The chain has TRBV12-3 or TRBV12-4 and TRBJ1-2; 10 bases line up with TRBD1. Losses at the gene ends were 5 bases for V and 8 bases for J; bases not matched to a gene: 8. The CDR3 sequence is 14 residues long. For the CDR3, the DNA is TGTGCCAGCAGTCAGACAGGGGGCGTGGGGGGCTACACCTTC. Amino acid sequence: CASSQTGGVGGYTF.

This chain joins TRBV6-2 or TRBV6-3 and TRBJ2-5, with 11 bases identical to TRBD2. The CDR3 contains 16 residues. Germline loops: CDR1 MNHEY, CDR2 SVGEGT. Trimming took 8 bases from V and 0 from J; bases not matched to a gene: 8. The chain's CDR3 is CASRRPSGGYQETQYF. The CDR3 DNA follows: TGTGCCAGCCGACGTCCTAGCGGGGGGTACCAAGAGACCCAGTACTTC.

V is TRBV11-2 and J is TRBJ2-5; D uncertain. The CDR3 runs to 15 residues. The germline V gene encodes CDR1 SGHAT and CDR2 FQNNGV. Trimming took 0 bases from V and 0 from J, leaving 8 bases between them. The CDR3, as DNA: TGTGCCAGCAGCTTAGAAGTGGGGTACCAAGAGACCCAGTACTTC. It specifies CASSLEVGYQETQYF.

There are a few counts of this clonotype. V usage is TRBV7-2 and J usage is TRBJ2-1, with 8 bases fitting TRBD2. The germline V gene encodes CDR1 SGHTA and CDR2 FQGNSA. The junction had 4 bases not matched to a gene; V was cut back by 3 bases and J by 0 bases. This CDR3 region has 16 residues. The CDR3 coding sequence is TGTGCCAGCAGCTTTACCGGGACTAGCTCCTACAATGAGCAGTTCTTC. Translating it yields CASSFTGTSSYNEQFF.

The V gene is TRBV29-1, the J gene TRBJ1-2; the match to TRBD1 covers 7 bases. V was clipped by 7 bases and J by 3 bases; unmatched bases: 8. This CDR3 has 13 amino acids. From germline, CDR1 is SQVTM and CDR2 ANQGSEA. CDR3 bases: TGCAGCGCTGGGGACAGCATCTACTATGGCTACACCTTC. Its protein product is CSAGDSIYYGYTF.

The genes are TRBV7-2 and TRBJ2-1; 8 bases are a match to TRBD2. The V gene's germline CDR1 is SGHTA and CDR2 FQGNSA. Trimming took 3 bases from V and 8 from J; bases not matched to a gene: 6. The CDR3 length is 14 residues. The CDR3 protein is CASSFRGGRDEQFF. The CDR3 nucleotides are TGTGCCAGCAGCTTCCGCGGGGGGAGGGATGAGCAGTTCTTC.

This clonotype was recorded a few times. The chain is built from TRBV7-8 and TRBJ2-5; maybe TRBD2 (6 bases). CDR1 is SGHVS, CDR2 FQNEAQ, per germline. V dropped 5 bases and J dropped 2 bases, with 30 bases sitting between them. The CDR3 totals 20 residues. The CDR3 loop is CASSRGLGGVFQNRQETQYF. The CDR3 DNA reads TGTGCCAGCAGCCGAGGCTTGGGCGGGGTGTTTCAAAACCGACAAGAGACCCAGTACTTC.

This clonotype was counted between two and nine times. The chain has TRBV7-8 and TRBJ2-3; 10 bases fit TRBD2. Germline V gives CDR1 SGHVS, CDR2 FQNEAQ. The CDR3 runs 18 residues. Germline trimming cut 1 base from V and 4 bases from J; bases unmatched to any gene: 11. The CDR3 loop reads CASSLVSGGRKRSDTQYF. CDR3 DNA: TGTGCCAGCAGCTTAGTTAGCGGGGGGCGTAAGCGATCAGATACGCAGTATTTT.

The chain employs TRBV5-1 and TRBJ2-5, with 9 bases identical to TRBD1. Near its end, the DNA agrees better with TRBJ2-7, so the J call may be wrong. Germline V lookup: CDR1 SGHRS, CDR2 YFSETQ. The length of the CDR3 is 16 residues. The CDR3 region is CASSFALSTGGDEQYF. CDR3 DNA sequence: TGCGCCAGCAGCTTCGCGTTGAGTACAGGGGGCGACGAGCAGTACTTC.

V is TRBV12-5 and J is TRBJ1-1, with D unclear. The V gene's germline CDR1 is LGHNT and CDR2 FRNRAP. The CDR3 runs 13 residues. V was cut by 1 base and J by 1 base, with 4 bases left in between. The CDR3 region is CASGLEPNTEAFF. The CDR3 bases are TGTGCTAGTGGTTTGGAGCCGAACACTGAAGCTTTCTTT.

This clonotype was counted only a few times. V and J are TRBV10-1 and TRBJ2-7, with D unresolved. Per the germline V gene, CDR1 is WNHNN and CDR2 is SYGVQD (reference sequence). The CDR3 is 11 amino acids. V lost 8 bases, J lost 3 bases, and 8 bases lay in between. CDR3 region: CASPTCYEQYF. The CDR3 nucleotides read TGCGCCAGCCCGACCTGCTACGAGCAGTACTTC.

This clonotype appeared once. V is TRBV11-3 and J is TRBJ1-4, with D unclear. The CDR3 extends over 13 amino acids. In germline, CDR1 is SGHNT, CDR2 YENEEA. Trimming took 5 bases from V and 8 from J, leaving 12 bases between them. The CDR3 loop is CASSPRTAEKLFF. CDR3 nucleotides: TGTGCCAGCAGCCCCCGGACGGCCGAAAAACTGTTTTTT.

V gene TRBV11-2 combines with J gene TRBJ2-5; the D is unclear. The J call may be incorrect, as the DNA end agrees better with TRBJ2-1. The germline V gene has CDR1 SGHAT and CDR2 FQNNGV. The length of the CDR3 is 14 residues. In DNA, the CDR3 is TGTGCCAGCAGCTCCCAAGGGCTGTACAATGAGCAGTTCTTC. Amino acid sequence: CASSSQGLYNEQFF.

Concerning this clonotype: The junction shows a germline mismatch at one end, possibly a read error. The chain carries TRBV20-1 and TRBJ2-4; D might be TRBD2 (5 bases). CDR1 is DFQATT, CDR2 SNEGSKA, per germline (reference sequence). The CDR3 contains 12 residues. In nucleotides, the CDR3 is TGCAGTGCCAGAGTGTTCGAGGGCATTCAGTACTTC. Its protein is CSARVFEGIQYF.

The sample holds a few counts of this clonotype. The chain employs TRBV7-8 and TRBJ2-7; a weak D match, TRBD1 (5 bases). V lost 0 bases to trimming and J lost 6 bases, with 12 bases between them. CDR3 length: 14 amino acids. Germline V gene sequence: CDR1 SGHVS, CDR2 FQNEAQ. CDR3 sequence: CASSLAGIGVEQYF. The CDR3 DNA reads TGTGCCAGCAGCTTAGCGGGCATAGGGGTCGAGCAGTACTTC.

This chain links TRBV27 with TRBJ2-3; 8 bases are shared with TRBD1. The germline gives CDR1 MNHEY, CDR2 SMNVEV (reference sequence). J gave up 3 bases and V 4 bases, and 6 bases lay outside the gene matches. The length of the CDR3 is 15 residues. DNA of the CDR3: TGTGCCAGCAGTTCATACAGGGGGTTGACAGATACGCAGTATTTT. Protein: CASSSYRGLTDTQYF.

This clonotype has just a few counts. The chain links TRBV20-1 to TRBJ2-5; tentative D call: TRBD1 (6 bases). Germline CDR1 reads DFQATT; CDR2 reads SNEGSKA (reference sequence). This CDR3 contains 15 residues. V was pared by 3 bases and J by 2 bases, with 16 bases between. The DNA for the CDR3 is TGCAGTGCTAGGAAAGGACAGAAGGTACAAGAGACCCAGTACTTC. As protein: CSARKGQKVQETQYF.